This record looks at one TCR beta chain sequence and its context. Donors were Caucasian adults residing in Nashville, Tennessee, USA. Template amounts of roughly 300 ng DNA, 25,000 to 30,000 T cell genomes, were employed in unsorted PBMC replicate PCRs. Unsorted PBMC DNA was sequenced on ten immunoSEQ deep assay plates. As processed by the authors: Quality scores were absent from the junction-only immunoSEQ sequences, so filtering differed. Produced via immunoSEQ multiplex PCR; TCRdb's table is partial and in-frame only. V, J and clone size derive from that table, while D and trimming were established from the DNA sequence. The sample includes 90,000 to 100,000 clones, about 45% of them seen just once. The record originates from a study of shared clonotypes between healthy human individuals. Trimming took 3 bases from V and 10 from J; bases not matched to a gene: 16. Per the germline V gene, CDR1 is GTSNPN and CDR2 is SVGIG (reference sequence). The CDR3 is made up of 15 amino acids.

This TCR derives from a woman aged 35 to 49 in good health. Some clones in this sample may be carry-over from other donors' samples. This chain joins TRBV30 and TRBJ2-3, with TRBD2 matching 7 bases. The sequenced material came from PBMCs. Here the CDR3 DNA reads TGTGCCTGGAGAGGCGGGGGTAGCGGGTCCGTTCCGCAGTATTTT. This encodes CAWRGGGSGSVPQYF.